Below, 8 T cell receptor beta chains from the same sample are listed, as sequenced in a study of cytomegalovirus exposure and HLA in healthy donors. Vbeta (60) and Jbeta (13) primers were used in the PCR. Assay: immunoSEQ multiplex PCR; the TCRdb copy retains only in-frame clones and omits some. The table lists approximately 140,000 clones, about three quarters of them singletons. The sequenced sample consisted of PBMCs. The origin of the receptors is a human donor in good health.

A few counts support this clone. The chain joins TRBV5-1 to TRBJ1-3; TRBD1 matches at 8 bases. CDR3 size: 15 residues. The junction had 3 bases not matched to a gene; V was cut back by 0 bases and J by 4 bases. Germline assignment: CDR1 SGHRS and CDR2 YFSETQ. CDR3 nucleotides: TGCGCCAGCAGCTTGGGACAGGGGTTAGGAAACACCATATATTTT. This encodes CASSLGQGLGNTIYF.

DNA of the CDR3: TGTGCCAGAAGCTTCTGGGACAGGGGCTCCTACAATGAGCAGTTCTTC. This sequence encodes CARSFWDRGSYNEQFF. The V gene is TRBV5-3, the J gene TRBJ2-1; 10 bases match TRBD1. TRBV5-3 is an open reading frame, and its role is uncertain. V dropped 2 bases and J dropped 0; count of bases not matched to a gene: 2. This CDR3 has 16 residues.

The V and J genes are TRBV7-9 and TRBJ1-2, with D unclear. The CDR3 consists of 14 residues. The V gene's germline CDR1 is SEHNR and CDR2 FQNEAQ (reference sequence). V lost 4 bases, J lost 2 bases, and 11 bases lay in between. The CDR3 DNA sequence: TGTGCCAGCAGCTCCCTGCCGGGGAACTATGGCTACACCTTC. Translating gives CASSSLPGNYGYTF. The full variable domain, in which reference TRBV7-9 and TRBJ1-2 provide the parts outside the CDR3, is DTGVSQNPRHKITKRGQNVTFRCDPISEHNRLYWYRQTLGQGPEFLTYFQNEAQLEKSRLLSDRFSAERPKGSFSTLEIQRTEQGDSAMYLCASSSLPGNYGYTFGSGTRLTVV.

The gene calls are TRBV13 and TRBJ1-1; D gene uncertain. V was pared by 1 base and J by 6 bases, with 6 bases between. Germline V lookup: CDR1 PRHDT, CDR2 FYEKMQ (reference sequence). This CDR3 comprises 12 residues. This CDR3 is CASSLVSPEAFF. The CDR3 DNA is TGTGCCAGCAGCTTAGTAAGCCCTGAAGCTTTCTTT.

The J gene is TRBJ1-2, the V gene TRBV5-1; D is unclear. This CDR3 spans 13 amino acids. Trimming took 1 base from V and 7 from J, leaving 11 bases between them. The V gene's germline CDR1 is SGHRS and CDR2 YFSETQ. CDR3 loop: CASSLTGESGYTF. CDR3 bases: TGCGCCAGCAGCTTGACCGGGGAGAGTGGCTACACCTTC.

In its sample, this clone was seen once. This chain links TRBV27 with TRBJ2-1; 8 bases match TRBD2. V gave up 0 bases and J gave up 1 base; unmatched junction bases: 2. This CDR3 spans 16 amino acids. Germline CDR1 is MNHEY and CDR2 is SMNVEV (reference sequence). The CDR3: CASSLSTSVSYNEQFF. For the CDR3, the DNA is TGTGCCAGCAGTTTATCGACTAGCGTGTCCTACAATGAGCAGTTCTTC.

The J gene is TRBJ2-1, the V gene TRBV5-4; 13 bases are a match to TRBD2. The germline gives CDR1 SGHNT, CDR2 YYREEE (reference sequence). The CDR3 has 17 amino acids. Losses at the gene ends were 4 bases for V and 6 bases for J; bases not matched to a gene: 10. CDR3 sequence (DNA): TGTGCCAGCAGCCGGGGGACTAGCGGGATGAGGGGCAATGAGCAGTTCTTC. It encodes CASSRGTSGMRGNEQFF.

This sequence joins TRBV6-6 and TRBJ2-5; 7 bases align to TRBD2. Unmatched junction bases numbered 10, after V lost 0 bases and J lost 6 bases. Germline V lookup: CDR1 MNHNY, CDR2 SVGAGI (reference sequence). This CDR3 comprises 16 residues. The CDR3 spells CASSYSGGVDRKTQYF. The DNA for the CDR3 is TGTGCCAGCAGTTACTCGGGAGGGGTGGATAGAAAGACCCAGTACTTC.